What follows are 26 T cell receptor beta chains derived from one specimen sequenced in a study of vaccination and CD4 T cells after COVID-19. Time point described: late sampling 161 to 241 days after vaccination in three convalescent patients. Treatment described: roughly ten-day PBMC culture with coronavirus spike peptide pools or control peptides (ViraFEST assay). Sequencing of the DNA from cultured CD4+ T cells was carried out with the Oncomine TCR Beta short-read assay. TCRdb passed the PCR reads through MiXCR, listing each CDR3 protein once. Here the sample spans tens of thousands of distinct CDR3 sequences, 43% being singletons. These receptors have no identified antigens. Here the sequenced sample was CD4+ T cells from blood, cultured in vitro, taken about 7 months after SARS-CoV-2 vaccination. The receptors shown here come from a human donor who had recovered from COVID-19.

The V gene is TRBV27, the J gene TRBJ2-1; D possibly corresponds to TRBD2 (5 bases). V was clipped by 6 bases and J by 12 bases, with 30 bases between them. Germline values: CDR1 MNHEY, CDR2 SMNVEV (reference sequence). This CDR3 contains 17 residues. CDR3 in DNA: TGTGCCAGCAGCAATGCAGGTCGTGGTGTACAAGTACGGGGGCAGTTCTTC. It encodes CASSNAGRGVQVRGQFF.

This sequence joins TRBV4-2 and TRBJ1-2; D may be TRBD1 (6 bases). The ends were cut back, 2 bases at V and 2 bases at J, with 18 bases in the middle. Germline CDR1 and CDR2: LGHNA and YNFKEQ. This CDR3 comprises 17 residues. The CDR3 reads CASSQQGPEDLNYGYTF. The CDR3 DNA is TGTGCCAGCAGCCAACAGGGGCCGGAGGACCTCAACTATGGCTACACCTTC.

This clonotype was detected only a few times. The genes are TRBV4-1 and TRBJ2-3; 9 bases agree with TRBD1. V lost 2 bases, J lost 4 bases, and 7 bases stayed unmatched. This CDR3 has 16 amino acids. The germline V gene encodes CDR1 MGHRA and CDR2 YSYEKL. CDR3 sequence (DNA): TGCGCCAGCAGCCAAATGGGACAGGGAGCTGCAGATACGCAGTATTTT. Amino acids: CASSQMGQGAADTQYF.

The rearrangement uses TRBV7-6 and TRBJ1-3; the D is unclear. Trimming took 3 bases from V and 0 from J, leaving 9 bases between them. The germline CDR1 and CDR2 sequences are SGHVS and FNYEAQ. The CDR3 totals 15 residues. The CDR3 bases are TGTGCCAGCAGCTTTAATCCGAGCTCTGGAAACACCATATATTTT. This translates into CASSFNPSSGNTIYF.

The rearrangement joins TRBV24-1 to TRBJ2-3; no clear D gene. This CDR3 has 13 residues. Per the germline V gene, CDR1 is KGHDR and CDR2 is SFDVKD. The V end was cut by 4 bases, the J end by 2 bases, with 6 bases between. In DNA, the CDR3 is TGTGCCACCAGTGAGTCTGCCACAGATACGCAGTATTTT. Amino acids: CATSESATDTQYF.

The gene calls are TRBV7-6 and TRBJ2-3; a possible D gene is TRBD2 (7 bases). CDR1 SGHVS and CDR2 FNYEAQ come from the germline V gene. The V end lost 0 bases, the J end lost 1 base, and 14 bases lay between the germline ends. This CDR3 has 17 residues. The CDR3: CASSLASRGGGTDTQYF. As DNA, the CDR3 is TGTGCCAGCAGCTTAGCTTCGCGAGGGGGGGGCACAGATACGCAGTATTTT.

The CDR3 is CASSYLGRVNQPQHF. The CDR3 DNA is TGTGCCAGCAGTTACCTAGGACGGGTAAATCAGCCCCAGCATTTT. This chain links TRBV6-2 or TRBV6-3 with TRBJ1-5; no clear D gene. Germline CDR1 is MNHEY and CDR2 is SVGEGT. V lost 2 bases, J lost 4 bases, and 12 bases lay in between. This CDR3 region has 15 residues.

This clonotype was found once. Written as DNA, the CDR3 is TGTGCCAGCAGTGAAGTAGGGGATCGGGGGGCCGAGCAGTACTTC. It translates to CASSEVGDRGAEQYF. V usage is TRBV25-1 and J usage is TRBJ2-7, with D maybe TRBD2 (7 bases). Germline V gives CDR1 MGHDK, CDR2 SYGVNS. The CDR3 contains 15 residues. V lost 2 bases, J lost 6 bases, and 17 bases lay in between.

This clonotype occurred a few times. This chain links TRBV20-1 with TRBJ2-7; 7 positions agree with TRBD1. V gave up 2 bases and J gave up 4 bases; unmatched junction bases: 2. Germline-derived CDR1 and CDR2 are DFQATT and SNEGSKA (reference sequence). The CDR3 is 12 amino acids. CDR3 nucleotides: TGCAGTGCTAGAATACAGGGGTACGAGCAGTACTTC. Protein product: CSARIQGYEQYF.

This clonotype was seen a few times. The chain recombines TRBV20-1 with TRBJ2-7; the match to TRBD2 covers 9 bases. The CDR3 spans 12 residues. The germline CDR1 and CDR2 sequences are DFQATT and SNEGSKA (reference sequence). V shed 3 bases and J 4 bases; nucleotides not matched to a gene: 1. CDR3 nucleotides: TGCAGTGCTAGGGGACTAGCTTACGAGCAGTACTTC. This translates into CSARGLAYEQYF.

The genes are TRBV4-2 and TRBJ2-2, with unresolved D. Germline lookup yields CDR1 LGHNA and CDR2 YNFKEQ. Trimming shortened V by 1 base and J by 0 bases, and 15 bases separated the two germline ends. The CDR3 totals 18 residues. The CDR3 is CASSQVQTANTNTGELFF. As DNA, the CDR3 is TGTGCCAGCAGCCAAGTTCAGACCGCTAATACGAACACCGGGGAGCTGTTTTTT.

The gene calls are TRBV7-6 and TRBJ2-5; 10 positions agree with TRBD2. Looked up from germline, CDR1 is SGHVS and CDR2 is FNYEAQ. The CDR3 consists of 15 residues. J gave up 5 bases and V 5 bases, and 8 bases lay outside the gene matches. The CDR3 sequence is CASSREPGLAETQYF. The CDR3 DNA follows: TGTGCCAGCAGCCGCGAACCGGGACTAGCGGAGACCCAGTACTTC.

This chain connects TRBV20-1 to TRBJ2-5; D gene uncertain. The CDR3 contains 15 residues. CDR1 is DFQATT and CDR2 is SNEGSKA in the germline V gene (reference sequence). V lost 0 bases and J lost 0, with 11 bases in between. CDR3 residues: CSARDSHGYQETQYF. Written as DNA, the CDR3 is TGCAGTGCTAGAGATTCTCACGGCTACCAAGAGACCCAGTACTTC.

The V call is TRBV20-1, the J call TRBJ2-3, with 7 nucleotides matching TRBD2. The germline V gene encodes CDR1 DFQATT and CDR2 SNEGSKA (reference sequence). V shed 3 bases, J shed 4 bases, and the junction held 4 bases outside the gene matches. CDR3 length equals 13 residues. The CDR3 loop is CSASGTTSDTQYF. The CDR3 nucleotides read TGCAGTGCTAGCGGGACTACATCAGATACGCAGTATTTT.

A few counts support this clonotype. The chain recombines TRBV6-1 with TRBJ2-7, with D unresolved. Germline assignment: CDR1 MNHNS and CDR2 SASEGT. V shed 6 bases and J shed 0 bases, with 15 bases lying between them. The CDR3 covers 15 residues. CDR3 sequence (DNA): TGTGCCAGCAGGAAGGACCCGACGGGCTCCTACGAGCAGTACTTC. Residues: CASRKDPTGSYEQYF.

A few counts support this clonotype. The CDR3 nucleotides are TGCAGTGCTACCACACCCGACCTCCAAGGCAGCAATCAGCCCCAGCATTTT. It translates to CSATTPDLQGSNQPQHF. This chain uses TRBV20-1 with TRBJ1-5; D uncertain. V gave up 4 bases and J gave up 1 base, with 20 bases separating them. Germline V lookup: CDR1 DFQATT, CDR2 SNEGSKA (reference sequence). CDR3 length: 17 residues.

This clonotype was observed a handful of times. This sequence joins TRBV7-3 and TRBJ2-3; maybe TRBD1 (6 bases). Trimming shortened V by 0 bases and J by 3 bases, and 13 bases separated the two germline ends. The CDR3 is 16 residues long. From germline, CDR1 is SGHTA and CDR2 FQGTGA. CDR3 residues: CASSLTVAQGTDTQYF. CDR3 DNA sequence: TGTGCCAGCAGCTTAACTGTCGCGCAGGGGACAGATACGCAGTATTTT.

The chain has TRBV4-3 and TRBJ2-7, with 9 bases fitting TRBD1. V shed 0 bases, J shed 7 bases, and the junction held 10 bases outside the gene matches. Germline CDR1 and CDR2: LGHNA and YSLEER. The CDR3 is 16 residues long. DNA for the CDR3: TGCGCCAGCAGCCAAGAATATGGGACAGGGTCCCGGGAGCAGTACTTC. Translating it yields CASSQEYGTGSREQYF.

The CDR3 region is CASSEMSENQPQHF. CDR3 DNA sequence: TGTGCCAGCAGTGAAATGTCAGAGAATCAGCCCCAGCATTTT. This chain connects TRBV2 to TRBJ1-5; no firm D call. This CDR3 spans 14 amino acids. Germline CDR1 SNHLY, CDR2 FYNNEI. V lost 2 bases, J lost 4 bases, and 9 bases lay in between.

This clonotype came up a few times. This chain joins TRBV7-2 and TRBJ2-7, with D maybe TRBD1 (6 bases). CDR1 is SGHTA, CDR2 FQGNSA, per germline. V shed 2 bases and J shed 2 bases, with 10 bases lying between them. The length of the CDR3 is 14 residues. CDR3 sequence (DNA): TGTGCCAGCAGCTTAATTTCAGGGGCCTACGAGCAGTACTTC. This encodes CASSLISGAYEQYF.

This clonotype came up once. The CDR3 spells CASRGLGTGRKNTEAFF. The CDR3 coding sequence is TGTGCCAGCAGGGGACTCGGGACAGGCAGAAAGAACACTGAAGCTTTCTTT. This chain uses TRBV28 with TRBJ1-1; the match to TRBD1 covers 8 bases. The CDR3 runs 17 residues. Trimming cost V 6 bases and J 1 base; bases outside gene matches: 13. CDR1 MDHEN and CDR2 SYDVKM come from the germline V gene.

V gene TRBV21-1 combines with J gene TRBJ2-5. TRBV21-1 is given as a pseudogene. This CDR3 comprises 11 residues. In DNA, the CDR3 is TGTGCCAGCAAGTCTATAGAGACCCAGTACTTC. Amino acids: CASKSIETQYF.

The CDR3 DNA reads TGTGCCACCACCCAAGGTCGCACAGGACCCACCGGGGAGCTGTTTTTT. Translating gives CATTQGRTGPTGELFF. The rearrangement uses TRBV24-1 and TRBJ2-2, with a possible D match to TRBD1 (5 bases). Trimming removed 8 bases at V and 4 bases at J, with 19 bases between. This CDR3 has 16 residues. The V gene's germline CDR1 is KGHDR and CDR2 SFDVKD.

There are a few counts of this clonotype. The chain joins TRBV29-1 to TRBJ2-3; tentative D call: TRBD2 (5 bases). Germline V gene sequence: CDR1 SQVTM, CDR2 ANQGSEA. This CDR3 comprises 13 residues. V dropped 6 bases and J dropped 2 bases, with 12 bases sitting between them. In DNA form, the CDR3 reads TGCAGCGTGATGTCGGGGATCACAGATACGCAGTATTTT. Translated, it gives CSVMSGITDTQYF.

This clonotype was seen more than once but under ten times. This chain links TRBV20-1 with TRBJ2-5, with D unresolved. V lost 5 bases, J lost 4 bases, and 11 bases lay in between. The CDR3 is 12 residues long. CDR1 and CDR2 (germline): DFQATT, SNEGSKA (reference sequence). The CDR3 DNA reads as TGCAGTGCTCCAAGCCTGGTAGAGACCCAGTACTTC. Translating it yields CSAPSLVETQYF.

This chain joins TRBV7-2 and TRBJ2-3; D is perhaps TRBD2 (6 bases). The CDR3 extends over 17 amino acids. V was shortened by 2 bases and J by 6 bases, with 21 bases between the two germline ends. Germline CDR1 reads SGHTA; CDR2 reads FQGNSA. Written as DNA, the CDR3 is TGTGCCAGCAGCTTATCGGGGTTGACTAGGATCTTCGATACGCAGTATTTT. Translated: CASSLSGLTRIFDTQYF.